This entry lists 16 T cell receptor beta chains sequenced from one sample in a study of T cell repertoires in cytomegalovirus infection. Via MiXCR, TCRdb re-called the reads, giving one row per CDR3 protein. The sample consists of hundreds of thousands of distinct CDR3 sequences, 17% of them appearing once. The sequencing input was PBMCs. The receptors derive from a human donor in good health (CMV status not recorded). Some clones in this sample may be carry-over from other donors' samples.

Only a few counts were recorded for this clonotype. This chain uses TRBV25-1 with TRBJ2-4; 11 bases are a match to TRBD1. The germline V gene encodes CDR1 MGHDK and CDR2 SYGVNS. Trimming removed 3 bases from V and 1 base from J; junction bases left unmatched: 5. CDR3 length equals 17 residues. The CDR3 region is CASSEDRGREAKNIQYF. DNA of the CDR3: TGTGCCAGCAGTGAGGACAGGGGGCGCGAGGCCAAAAACATTCAGTACTTC.

A word on this clonotype: With a much larger clone just one base away, this may be a read error. The chain carries TRBV7-9 and TRBJ1-1; no definite D call. This CDR3 is built from 12 residues. Germline V gene lookup returns CDR1 SEHNR and CDR2 FQNEAQ (reference sequence). CDR3 sequence reads: CASSLIATEAYF. The CDR3 coding sequence is TGTGCCAGCAGCTTAATAGCCACTGAAGCTTACTTT.

The chain is built from TRBV7-9 and TRBJ1-1, with a possible D match to TRBD1 (6 bases). CDR1 is SEHNR and CDR2 is FQNEAQ in the germline V gene (reference sequence). V lost 1 base and J lost 8, with 14 bases in between. This CDR3 comprises 14 residues. For the CDR3, the DNA is TGTGCCAGCAGCTTAGAAGGGGGGGGATCCGAAGCTTTCTTT. The encoded protein is CASSLEGGGSEAFF.

The chain links TRBV6-1 to TRBJ1-5; 7 bases fit TRBD1. Germline V gives CDR1 MNHNS, CDR2 SASEGT. The CDR3 contains 18 residues. The V segment lost 5 bases and the J segment 0 bases; nucleotides outside the gene matches: 13. The chain's CDR3 is CASSPRQGELTSNQPQHF. CDR3 nucleotide sequence: TGTGCCAGCAGTCCGAGACAGGGAGAACTAACTAGCAATCAGCCCCAGCATTTT.

This clonotype was counted ten times or more. V is TRBV7-9 and J is TRBJ2-7, with D possibly TRBD2 on 6 matching bases. The CDR3 covers 18 residues. Trimming pared 5 bases from V and 2 bases from J, leaving 25 bases between. The germline gives CDR1 SEHNR, CDR2 FQNEAQ (reference sequence). The chain's CDR3 is CASSPPPGDFWRAYEQYF. The CDR3 region has the DNA TGTGCCAGCAGCCCACCTCCGGGAGACTTTTGGCGGGCCTACGAGCAGTACTTC.

The J gene is TRBJ1-3, the V gene TRBV27; 9 bases map to TRBD1. V lost 5 bases, J lost 4 bases, and 6 bases stayed unmatched. In germline, CDR1 is MNHEY, CDR2 SMNVEV (reference sequence). The CDR3 has 15 residues. The CDR3 sequence is CASSKTDRGGNTIYF. The CDR3 DNA follows: TGTGCCAGCAGTAAGACGGACAGGGGAGGAAACACCATATATTTT.

This clonotype was observed many times. The rearrangement uses TRBV3-1 and TRBJ1-6; TRBD1 agrees at 7 bases. Trimming took 3 bases from V and 7 from J; bases not matched to a gene: 15. CDR3 size: 18 residues. The germline V gene encodes CDR1 LGHDT and CDR2 YNNKEL (reference sequence). The CDR3 region is CASSQKTSGQRKNSPLHF. In nucleotides, the CDR3 is TGTGCCAGCAGCCAGAAGACTTCGGGACAGAGGAAGAATTCACCCCTCCACTTT.

The gene calls are TRBV20-1 and TRBJ1-1; 8 nucleotides align to TRBD1. In germline, CDR1 is DFQATT, CDR2 SNEGSKA (reference sequence). The junction had 10 bases not matched to a gene; V was cut back by 0 bases and J by 1 base. The CDR3 runs to 17 residues. The CDR3 DNA follows: TGCAGTGCTAGAGATGCAGGGACAGGAGGGGGGAACACTGAAGCTTTCTTT. Encoded protein: CSARDAGTGGGNTEAFF.

This clonotype was counted ten times or more. The chain carries TRBV20-1 and TRBJ1-1; TRBD1 matches at 8 bases. J lost 0 bases, V lost 4 bases, and 1 base had no gene match. The CDR3 runs 13 residues. Per the germline V gene, CDR1 is DFQATT and CDR2 is SNEGSKA (reference sequence). CDR3 bases: TGCAGTGCTAACAGGGGGATGAACACTGAAGCTTTCTTT. Amino acid sequence: CSANRGMNTEAFF.

This chain uses TRBV6-5 with TRBJ1-3, with no clear D. The CDR3 covers 17 residues. Germline loops: CDR1 MNHEY, CDR2 SVGAGI. The V gene lost 7 bases and the J gene lost 0 bases, with 19 bases spanning the gap. CDR3 sequence reads: CASTKGLSPSSGNTIYF. The CDR3 region has the DNA TGTGCCAGCACCAAGGGCCTCTCACCGAGCTCTGGAAACACCATATATTTT.

This clonotype occurred a few times. V and J are TRBV12-3 or TRBV12-4 and TRBJ2-5, with D perhaps assigned TRBD1 or TRBD2 (6 bases each). V was pared by 6 bases and J by 4 bases, with 15 bases between. The CDR3 is made up of 14 amino acids. The CDR3 region is CASRTAGGTETQYF. The CDR3 nucleotides read TGTGCCAGCAGGACAGCCGGGGGCACAGAGACCCAGTACTTC.

This clonotype has a count of ten or more. This chain joins TRBV20-1 and TRBJ1-2; D is possibly TRBD1 (6 bases). Trimming cost V 3 bases and J 4 bases, with 15 bases left between them. In germline, CDR1 is DFQATT, CDR2 SNEGSKA (reference sequence). The length of the CDR3 is 14 residues. The CDR3 here is CSASGIRGSYGYTF. Written as DNA, the CDR3 is TGCAGTGCTAGTGGGATCAGGGGCTCCTATGGCTACACCTTC.

This clonotype was counted only a few times. The rearrangement uses TRBV6-2 or TRBV6-3 and TRBJ1-6, with D hard to call. V was trimmed by 2 bases and J by 10 bases, leaving 6 bases between them. The CDR3 sequence is 12 residues long. CDR1 and CDR2 (germline): MNHEY, SVGEGT. Here the CDR3 DNA reads TGTGCCAGCAGTTACAAGTACTCACCCCTCCACTTT. This encodes CASSYKYSPLHF.

This clonotype was observed many times. This chain joins TRBV7-3 and TRBJ2-1; tentatively, D is TRBD2 (6 bases). V dropped 10 bases and J dropped 10 bases, with 17 bases sitting between them. The CDR3 totals 12 residues. Germline-derived CDR1 and CDR2 are SGHTA and FQGTGA. The CDR3 is CATSTGRGEQFF. The CDR3 region has the DNA TGTGCCACCTCGACGGGGCGGGGAGAGCAGTTCTTC.

This clonotype was recorded at least ten times. The V and J genes are TRBV11-3 and TRBJ1-1; perhaps TRBD1 as D (5 bases). Germline assignment: CDR1 SGHNT and CDR2 YENEEA. V dropped 0 bases and J dropped 0 bases, with 8 bases sitting between them. The CDR3 totals 15 residues. The CDR3 sequence: CASSLDSQVNTEAFF. CDR3 coding DNA: TGTGCCAGCAGCTTAGATTCACAGGTGAACACTGAAGCTTTCTTT.

This clonotype was detected a few times. The chain links TRBV20-1 to TRBJ1-6; no reliable D call. CDR3 length equals 14 residues. Trimming took off 4 bases at V and 4 bases at J, with 11 bases between the two ends. CDR1 and CDR2 (germline): DFQATT, SNEGSKA (reference sequence). The CDR3 region is CSANHREYNSPLHF. The CDR3 DNA sequence: TGCAGTGCTAATCACCGGGAGTATAATTCACCCCTCCACTTT.